The 15 T cell receptor beta chains listed next were all sequenced from one sample in a study of blood T cell repertoires in COVID-19. Produced via immunoSEQ multiplex PCR; TCRdb's table is partial and in-frame only. The data hold about 180,000 clones, with 70% to 90% observed a single time. Material for sequencing was peripheral blood. Receptors were obtained from a human donor with active or convalescent COVID-19. The donor label of this sample is uncertain.

This sequence joins TRBV9 and TRBJ2-3, with 7 bases aligning to TRBD2. CDR3 length: 17 residues. Germline loops: CDR1 SGDLS, CDR2 YYNGEE. Trimming took 2 bases from V and 3 from J; bases not matched to a gene: 12. Written as DNA, the CDR3 is TGTGCCAGCAGCGTCCCAACTAGCGACCTAGGAACAGATACGCAGTATTTT. Its translation is CASSVPTSDLGTDTQYF. The variable domain in full, completed from reference TRBV9 and TRBJ2-3, reads DSGVTQTPKHLITATGQRVTLRCSPRSGDLSVYWYQQSLDQGLQFLIQYYNGEERAKGNILERFSAQQFPDLHSELNLSSLELGDSALYFCASSVPTSDLGTDTQYFGPGTRLTVL.

The V and J genes are TRBV6-1 and TRBJ2-3; 15 nucleotides align to TRBD2. Trimming at V came to 5 bases and at J to 4 bases, leaving 4 bases not matched to a gene. The CDR3 covers 16 residues. Germline V gives CDR1 MNHNS, CDR2 SASEGT. The CDR3 nucleotides are TGTGCCAGCAGTAAAGGACTAGCGGGGGGGTCAGATACGCAGTATTTT. It is translated as CASSKGLAGGSDTQYF.

This clone was seen only a few times. This chain uses TRBV2 with TRBJ2-1, with 8 positions matching TRBD2. V dropped 11 bases and J dropped 6; count of bases not matched to a gene: 15. The length of the CDR3 is 15 residues. Germline CDR1 and CDR2: SNHLY and FYNNEI. The CDR3 DNA follows: TGTGCCGGAAAGCGGGAGAGGGGAATACGCAATGAGCAGTTCTTC. This codes for CAGKRERGIRNEQFF.

The gene calls are TRBV6-6 and TRBJ1-2; possibly TRBD1 for D (5 bases). Germline lookup yields CDR1 MNHNY and CDR2 SVGAGI (reference sequence). V lost 5 bases and J lost 7, with 14 bases in between. The CDR3 is 13 amino acids. The CDR3 spells CASSPDSLTGYTF. The CDR3 region has the DNA TGTGCCAGCAGTCCCGACAGCTTGACTGGCTACACCTTC.

This clone has just one count. The chain has TRBV29-1 and TRBJ2-7; TRBD1 aligns across 8 bases. The CDR3 has 16 amino acids. Trimming at V came to 7 bases and at J to 2 bases, leaving 16 bases not matched to a gene. Germline CDR1 is SQVTM and CDR2 is ANQGSEA. The CDR3 DNA reads as TGCAGCGCTGCCGGGACAGGCACTTGGGCCACCTACGAGCAGTACTTC. Encoded protein: CSAAGTGTWATYEQYF.

The chain recombines TRBV6-5 with TRBJ1-5, with 10 nucleotides matching TRBD1. The CDR3 length is 15 residues. The V and J ends lost 6 bases and 7 bases, in that order; junction bases with no gene match: 9. Germline CDR1 is MNHEY and CDR2 is SVGAGI. Here the CDR3 reads CASRPGQGRLQPQHF. Written as DNA, the CDR3 is TGTGCCAGCAGACCGGGACAGGGGAGATTGCAGCCCCAGCATTTT.

V gene TRBV7-2 combines with J gene TRBJ2-7; a possible D gene is TRBD1 (6 bases). The germline CDR1 and CDR2 sequences are SGHTA and FQGNSA. V dropped 0 bases and J dropped 3 bases, with 12 bases sitting between them. This CDR3 spans 15 amino acids. CDR3 in amino acids: CASSLAGQFLYEQYF. The CDR3 coding sequence is TGTGCCAGCAGCTTAGCCGGACAGTTTCTCTACGAGCAGTACTTC.

The chain combines TRBV13 with TRBJ2-4; no definite D call. V lost 4 bases to trimming and J lost 0 bases, with 10 bases between them. CDR1 and CDR2 (germline): PRHDT, FYEKMQ (reference sequence). The CDR3 totals 15 residues. The CDR3 nucleotides are TGTGCCAGCAGCTCGACAAAGCTAGCCAAAAACATTCAGTACTTC. It specifies CASSSTKLAKNIQYF.

The J gene is TRBJ1-1, the V gene TRBV2; no firm D call. In germline, CDR1 is SNHLY, CDR2 FYNNEI. Trimming removed 8 bases at V and 1 base at J, with 11 bases between. The CDR3 sequence is 13 residues long. The CDR3 region is CASPVAPNTEAFF. The CDR3, as DNA: TGTGCCAGCCCTGTGGCCCCGAACACTGAAGCTTTCTTT.

This chain connects TRBV14 to TRBJ1-2; tentative D call: TRBD1 (6 bases). The V and J ends lost 1 base and 3 bases respectively, with 12 bases between them. The CDR3 is made up of 15 amino acids. Germline-derived CDR1 and CDR2 are SGHDN and FVKESK. The CDR3, as DNA: TGTGCCAGCAGCCAAGGTCACAGGGCCCACTATGGCTACACCTTC. Translating it yields CASSQGHRAHYGYTF.

The rearrangement uses TRBV6-6 and TRBJ2-1, with D possibly matching TRBD2 (5 bases). There are 15 residues in the CDR3. The ends were cut back, 8 bases at V and 1 base at J, with 15 bases in the middle. Germline CDR1 reads MNHNY; CDR2 reads SVGAGI (reference sequence). CDR3 sequence: CASGKGLTSYNEQFF. CDR3 sequence (DNA): TGTGCCAGCGGTAAAGGACTTACGTCCTACAATGAGCAGTTCTTC.

V gene TRBV5-1 combines with J gene TRBJ2-2, with 9 bases aligning to TRBD2. Germline trimming cut 4 bases from V and 6 bases from J; bases unmatched to any gene: 13. CDR3 length: 17 amino acids. From germline, CDR1 is SGHRS and CDR2 YFSETQ. CDR3 in DNA: TGCGCCAGCAGCAGGTGGACAGACGCTAGCGGGGCCGGGGAGCTGTTTTTT. It translates to CASSRWTDASGAGELFF.

This clone was counted only a few times. The chain employs TRBV7-9 and TRBJ2-1; 10 nucleotides line up with TRBD2. The CDR3 has 15 residues. The germline gives CDR1 SEHNR, CDR2 FQNEAQ (reference sequence). The J segment lost 2 bases and the V segment lost 3 bases, leaving 1 base of the junction unmatched. Here the CDR3 DNA reads TGTGCCAGCAGCTTTACTAGCGGGGCCTACAATGAGCAGTTCTTC. Its translation is CASSFTSGAYNEQFF.

The chain is built from TRBV3-1 (or the pseudogene TRBV3-2) and TRBJ2-6, with TRBD1 as a possible D gene (6 bases). CDR1 and CDR2 from the germline V gene are LGHDT and YNNKEL (reference sequence). V was shortened by 3 bases and J by 15 bases, with 9 bases between the two germline ends. The CDR3 has 11 amino acids. This CDR3 is CASSQGATLTF. The CDR3, as DNA: TGTGCCAGCAGCCAGGGGGCGACCCTGACTTTC.

This clone was recorded only once. The chain employs TRBV20-1 and TRBJ2-3; 7 bases map to TRBD2. The CDR3 extends over 15 amino acids. Unmatched junction bases numbered 7, after V lost 3 bases and J lost 1 base. Germline-derived CDR1 and CDR2 are DFQATT and SNEGSKA (reference sequence). CDR3 coding DNA: TGCAGTGCTAGTCTAAGCGGGACGGGCACAGATACGCAGTATTTT. Translation gives CSASLSGTGTDTQYF.